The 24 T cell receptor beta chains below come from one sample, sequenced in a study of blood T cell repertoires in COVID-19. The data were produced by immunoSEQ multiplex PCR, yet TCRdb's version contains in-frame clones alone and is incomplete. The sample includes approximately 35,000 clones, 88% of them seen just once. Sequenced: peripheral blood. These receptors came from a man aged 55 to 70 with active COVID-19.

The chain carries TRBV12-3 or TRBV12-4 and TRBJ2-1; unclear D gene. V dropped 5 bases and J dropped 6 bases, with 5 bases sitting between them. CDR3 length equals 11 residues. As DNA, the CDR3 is TGTGCCAGCAGTACTCTCAATGAGCAGTTCTTC. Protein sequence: CASSTLNEQFF.

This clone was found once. The DNA for the CDR3 is TGTGCCAGCAGTTACAGGGACAGGGTCACTGAAGCTTTCTTT. It encodes CASSYRDRVTEAFF. This chain joins TRBV6-5 and TRBJ1-1; 9 bases are shared with TRBD1. This CDR3 region has 14 residues. CDR1 and CDR2 (germline): MNHEY, SVGAGI. V shed 2 bases and J 4 bases; nucleotides not matched to a gene: 2.

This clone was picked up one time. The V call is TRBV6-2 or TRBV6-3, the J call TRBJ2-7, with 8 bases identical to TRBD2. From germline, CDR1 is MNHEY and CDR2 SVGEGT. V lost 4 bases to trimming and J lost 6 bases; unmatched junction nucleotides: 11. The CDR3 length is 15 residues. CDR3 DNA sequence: TGTGCCAGCAGTTTTTCTCCGCTCCGGGGGGGCGAGCAGTACTTC. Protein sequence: CASSFSPLRGGEQYF.

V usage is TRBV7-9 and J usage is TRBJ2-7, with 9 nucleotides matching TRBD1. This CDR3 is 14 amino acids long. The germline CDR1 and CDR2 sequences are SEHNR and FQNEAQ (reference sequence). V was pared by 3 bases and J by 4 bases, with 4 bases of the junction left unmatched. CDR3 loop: CASSLGTGIYEQYF. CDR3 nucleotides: TGTGCCAGCAGCTTGGGGACAGGGATATACGAGCAGTACTTC.

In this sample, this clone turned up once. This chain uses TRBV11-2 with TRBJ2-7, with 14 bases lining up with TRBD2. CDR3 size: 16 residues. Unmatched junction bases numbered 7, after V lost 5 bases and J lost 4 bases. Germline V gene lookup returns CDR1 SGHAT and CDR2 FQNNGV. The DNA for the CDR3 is TGTGCCAGCAGCCTTGCGGGGACTAGCGGGAGATACGAGCAGTACTTC. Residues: CASSLAGTSGRYEQYF.

The CDR3 here is CASSQDSTGVYNEQFF. The CDR3 DNA reads TGTGCCAGCAGCCAAGATAGTACGGGGGTATACAATGAGCAGTTCTTC. This chain connects TRBV4-2 to TRBJ2-1; D is perhaps TRBD2 (6 bases). Between the trimmed V and J ends, which lost 0 bases and 4 bases, there was a span of 13 bases. This CDR3 is 16 amino acids long. Germline CDR1 and CDR2: LGHNA and YNFKEQ.

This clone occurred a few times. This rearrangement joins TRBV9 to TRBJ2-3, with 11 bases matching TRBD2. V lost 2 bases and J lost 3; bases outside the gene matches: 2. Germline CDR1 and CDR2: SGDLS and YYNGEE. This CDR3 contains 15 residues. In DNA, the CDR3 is TGTGCCAGCAGCGTTAGCGGGAGGGCGACAGATACGCAGTATTTT. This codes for CASSVSGRATDTQYF.

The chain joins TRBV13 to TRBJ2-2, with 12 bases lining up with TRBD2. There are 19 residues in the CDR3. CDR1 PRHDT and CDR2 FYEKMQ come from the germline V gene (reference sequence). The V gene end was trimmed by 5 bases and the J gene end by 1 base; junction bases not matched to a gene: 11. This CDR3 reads CASSRRLAGDSLNTGELFF. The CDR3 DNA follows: TGTGCCAGCAGCCGGAGACTAGCGGGAGATTCATTGAACACCGGGGAGCTGTTTTTT. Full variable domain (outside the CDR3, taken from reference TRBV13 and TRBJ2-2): AAGVIQSPRHLIKEKRETATLKCYPIPRHDTVYWYQQGPGQDPQFLISFYEKMQSDKGSIPDRFSAQQFSDYHSELNMSSLELGDSALYFCASSRRLAGDSLNTGELFFGEGSRLTVL.

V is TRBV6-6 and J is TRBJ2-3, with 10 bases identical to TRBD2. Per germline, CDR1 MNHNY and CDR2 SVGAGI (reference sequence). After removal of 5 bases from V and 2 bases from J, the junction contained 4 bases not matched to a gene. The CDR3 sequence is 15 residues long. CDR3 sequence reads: CASSTSGAPTDTQYF. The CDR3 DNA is TGTGCCAGCAGTACTAGCGGGGCTCCCACAGATACGCAGTATTTT.

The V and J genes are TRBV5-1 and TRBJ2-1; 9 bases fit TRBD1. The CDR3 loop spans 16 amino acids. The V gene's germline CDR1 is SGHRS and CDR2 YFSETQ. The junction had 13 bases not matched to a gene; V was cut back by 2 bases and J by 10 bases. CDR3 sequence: CASSFQQGAERREQFF. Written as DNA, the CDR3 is TGCGCCAGCAGCTTTCAACAGGGGGCAGAAAGGAGAGAGCAGTTCTTC.

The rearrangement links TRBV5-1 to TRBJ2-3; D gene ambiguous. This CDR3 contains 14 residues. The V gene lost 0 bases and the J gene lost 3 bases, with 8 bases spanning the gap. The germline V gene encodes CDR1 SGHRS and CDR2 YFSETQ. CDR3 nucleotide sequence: TGCGCCAGCAGCTTGGTTGGCCAGACAGATACGCAGTATTTT. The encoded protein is CASSLVGQTDTQYF.

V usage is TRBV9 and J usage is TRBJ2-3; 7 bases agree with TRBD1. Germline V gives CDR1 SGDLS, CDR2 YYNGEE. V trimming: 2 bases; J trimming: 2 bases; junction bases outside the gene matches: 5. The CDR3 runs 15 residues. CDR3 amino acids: CASSVRDSATDTQYF. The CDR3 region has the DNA TGTGCCAGCAGCGTCCGGGACAGCGCCACAGATACGCAGTATTTT.

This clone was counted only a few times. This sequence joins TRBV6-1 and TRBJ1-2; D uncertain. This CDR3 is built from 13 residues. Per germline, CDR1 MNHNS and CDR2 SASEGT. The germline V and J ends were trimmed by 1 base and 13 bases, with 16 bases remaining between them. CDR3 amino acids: CASSEGLGSPCTF. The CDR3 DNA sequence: TGTGCCAGCAGTGAAGGTTTGGGCAGCCCCTGCACCTTC.

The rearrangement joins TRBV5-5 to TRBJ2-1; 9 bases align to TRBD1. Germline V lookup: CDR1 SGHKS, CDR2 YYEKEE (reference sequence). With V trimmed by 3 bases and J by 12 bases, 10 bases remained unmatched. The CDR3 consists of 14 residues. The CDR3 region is CASSSRQGGVGQFF. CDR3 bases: TGTGCCAGCAGCTCGCGACAGGGGGGCGTCGGGCAGTTCTTC.

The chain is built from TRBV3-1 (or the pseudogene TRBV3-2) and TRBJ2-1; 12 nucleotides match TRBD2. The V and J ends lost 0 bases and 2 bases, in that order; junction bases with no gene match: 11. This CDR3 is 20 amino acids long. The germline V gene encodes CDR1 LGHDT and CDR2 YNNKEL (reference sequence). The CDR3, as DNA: TGTGCCAGCAGCCAAGAAGGGGGCCTAGCGGGAGGGCCCACCTACAATGAGCAGTTCTTC. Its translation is CASSQEGGLAGGPTYNEQFF.

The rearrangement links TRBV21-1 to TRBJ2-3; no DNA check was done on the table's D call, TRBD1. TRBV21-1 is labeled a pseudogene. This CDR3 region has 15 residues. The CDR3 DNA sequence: TGTGCCAGCAGCGTGGACAGGGGGATAGCAGATACGCAGTATTTT. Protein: CASSVDRGIADTQYF.

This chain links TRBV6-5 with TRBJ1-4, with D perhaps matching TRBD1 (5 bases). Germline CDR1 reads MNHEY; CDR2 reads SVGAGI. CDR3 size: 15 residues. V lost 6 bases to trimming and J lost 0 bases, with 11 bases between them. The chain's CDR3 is CASSPGGATNEKLFF. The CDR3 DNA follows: TGTGCCAGCAGCCCGGGGGGTGCAACTAATGAAAAACTGTTTTTT.

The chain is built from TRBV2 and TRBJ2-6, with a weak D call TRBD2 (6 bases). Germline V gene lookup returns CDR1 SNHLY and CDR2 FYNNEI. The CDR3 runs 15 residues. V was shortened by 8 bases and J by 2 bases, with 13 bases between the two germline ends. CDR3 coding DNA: TGTGCCAGCGAGAGGGGAGGCGCTGGGGCCAACGTCCTGACTTTC. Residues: CASERGGAGANVLTF.

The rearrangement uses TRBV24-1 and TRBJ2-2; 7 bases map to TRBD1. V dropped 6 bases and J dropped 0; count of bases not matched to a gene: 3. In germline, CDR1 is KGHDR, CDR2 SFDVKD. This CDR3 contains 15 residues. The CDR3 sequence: CATSLDRPNTGELFF. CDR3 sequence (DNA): TGTGCCACCAGTTTGGACAGGCCGAACACCGGGGAGCTGTTTTTT.

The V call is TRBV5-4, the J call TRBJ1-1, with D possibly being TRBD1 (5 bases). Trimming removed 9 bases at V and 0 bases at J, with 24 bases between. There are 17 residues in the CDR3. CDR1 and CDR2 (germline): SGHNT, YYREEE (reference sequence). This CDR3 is CATIRVGGRGMNTEAFF. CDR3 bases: TGTGCCACCATACGGGTGGGGGGGAGAGGGATGAACACTGAAGCTTTCTTT. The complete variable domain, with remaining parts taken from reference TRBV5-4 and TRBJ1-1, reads ETGVTQSPTHLIKTRGQQVTLRCSSQSGHNTVSWYQQALGQGPQFIFQYYREEENGRGNFPPRFSGLQFPNYSSELNVNALELDDSALYLCATIRVGGRGMNTEAFFGQGTRLTVV.

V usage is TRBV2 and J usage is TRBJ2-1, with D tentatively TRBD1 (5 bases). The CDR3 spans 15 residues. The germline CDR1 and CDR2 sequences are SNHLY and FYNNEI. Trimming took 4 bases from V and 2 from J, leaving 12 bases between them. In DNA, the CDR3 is TGTGCCAGCAGTGGGGCAGGGCCCCCCTACAATGAGCAGTTCTTC. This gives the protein CASSGAGPPYNEQFF. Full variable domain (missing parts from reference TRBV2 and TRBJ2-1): EPEVTQTPSHQVTQMGQEVILRCVPISNHLYFYWYRQILGQKVEFLVSFYNNEISEKSEIFDDQFSVERPDGSNFTLKIRSTKLEDSAMYFCASSGAGPPYNEQFFGPGTRLTVL.

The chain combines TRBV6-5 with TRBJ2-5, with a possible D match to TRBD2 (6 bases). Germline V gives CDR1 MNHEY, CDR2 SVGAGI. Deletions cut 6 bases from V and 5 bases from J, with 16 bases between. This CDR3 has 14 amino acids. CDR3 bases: TGTGCCAGCAGCCTCTTCGGGAGACGGGAGACCCAGTACTTC. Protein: CASSLFGRRETQYF.

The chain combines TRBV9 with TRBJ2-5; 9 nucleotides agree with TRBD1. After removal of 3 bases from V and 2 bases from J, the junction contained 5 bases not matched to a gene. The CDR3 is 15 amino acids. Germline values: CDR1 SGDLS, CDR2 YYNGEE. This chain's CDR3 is CASSAGDRVQETQYF. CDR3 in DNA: TGTGCCAGCAGCGCGGGGGACAGGGTACAAGAGACCCAGTACTTC.

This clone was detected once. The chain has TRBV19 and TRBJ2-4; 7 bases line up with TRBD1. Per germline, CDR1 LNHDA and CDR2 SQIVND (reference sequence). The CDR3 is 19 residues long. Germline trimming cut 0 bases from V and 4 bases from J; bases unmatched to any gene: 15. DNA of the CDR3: TGTGCCAGTAGTATAGATCGGAGAACAGGGGTGGGGGATAAAAACATTCAGTACTTC. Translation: CASSIDRRTGVGDKNIQYF.